At least ten counts were recorded for the clone carrying this T cell receptor beta chain. No antigen is known for it. Unique molecular identifiers tagged the TCRbeta library. TCRdb re-called the PCR reads through MiXCR, storing one row per CDR3 protein. This sample has hundreds of thousands of distinct CDR3 sequences; under 15% occur once, and the top ten carry roughly 0.77%. V shed 0 bases and J shed 0 bases, with 9 bases lying between them. Looked up from germline, CDR1 is MNHEY and CDR2 is SVGAGI. The CDR3 has 15 amino acids. The source of the sample is a study of T-cell reconstitution after alpha-beta-depleted transplantation in children. The study, taken as a whole, reports: Expanded graft clones, several hundred of them, were reportedly the source of alpha-beta T cells about two months after transplant. T-cell counts and diversity at one year post-transplant came mainly from newly produced T cells.

The source of this sequence is a girl aged 2-10 years with congenital amegakaryocytic thrombocytopenia, due to receive a stem cell transplant. The starting material was PBMCs, obtained before TCRalphabeta/CD19-depleted stem cell transplant. V usage is TRBV6-5 and J usage is TRBJ2-7; D not resolved. As DNA, the CDR3 is TGTGCCAGCAGTTACTCGCCTGTAAGCTCCTACGAGCAGTACTTC. Its translation: CASSYSPVSSYEQYF.